This T cell receptor beta chain derives from a study of molecular identifiers for immune sequencing clone quantification. On the study more broadly: Replicate experiments took RNA from 20,000 or 100,000 naive CD8 cells, divided it five ways and sequenced four. Overall study results and limits: Sharing of a barcode by identical TCR molecules could cause highly expanded clone sizes to be underestimated.

This clonotype was detected many times. Its matching antigen is unknown. Making the bulk TCR libraries relied on previously described methods and listed TCR primers. TCRdb analysed the PCR reads with MiXCR anew, one entry per CDR3 protein. The sample carries approximately 680,000 distinct CDR3 sequences, less than 30% recorded once. V was pared by 5 bases and J by 5 bases, with 18 bases between. The germline V gene has CDR1 SEHNR and CDR2 FQNEAQ (reference sequence). The CDR3 sequence is 15 residues long. Naive CD8 T cells underwent sorting with the CD8+CD4-CCR7+CD45RA+ definition. This clonotype was sampled from a human donor in good health. Some libraries in this study had Jurkat cell RNA spiked in. This chain uses TRBV7-9 with TRBJ2-5; no reliable D call. The sample comprised naive CD8+ T cells from blood, with Jurkat cell RNA spiked in. Subset defined: FACS-sorted CD8+CD4-CCR7+CD45RA+ naive T cells. The CDR3 here is CASSPTLTARETQYF. Written as DNA, the CDR3 is TGTGCCAGCAGCCCGACCCTCACGGCCCGGGAGACCCAGTACTTC.